The text below deals with one T cell receptor beta chain. Antigen specificity is unknown. The source of the sample is a study of cytomegalovirus exposure and HLA in healthy donors. Study-level results: Near-uniform donor sequencing depth was presumed by presence/absence analyses.

The CDR3 is made up of 15 amino acids. Trimming cost V 2 bases and J 5 bases, with 13 bases left between them. CDR1 MNHEY and CDR2 SVGAGI come from the germline V gene. Researchers ran the PCR with 60 Vbeta and 13 Jbeta primers. Libraries were prepared by immunoSEQ multiplex PCR; TCRdb keeps only in-frame clonotypes and omits some of them. This sample's table reports 150,000 to 200,000 clones. This sequence originates from a woman aged 60-75 years in good health and CMV-seronegative. V is TRBV6-5 and J is TRBJ2-1; a possible D gene is TRBD2 (7 bases). What was sequenced was PBMCs. CDR3 nucleotide sequence: TGTGCCAGCAGTTACCCCGAGGGGGGGAACAATGAGCAGTTCTTC. Protein product: CASSYPEGGNNEQFF.